This T cell receptor beta chain was captured by sequencing in a study of blood T cell repertoires in COVID-19. Study background: Material from acute and convalescent COVID-19 was sourced from the United States, Italy and Spain. Nucleic acid was either cDNA or gDNA, and it came from T cells, B-cell-depleted T cells, or PBMCs.

In the original analysis: By means of reference gene primer amplification, nucleated cell counts were estimated. The table came from immunoSEQ multiplex PCR; TCRdb's copy has only in-frame clones and leaves some out. Clone size and the V and J calls come from that table; the DNA yielded D and trimming. The data contain about 270,000 clones, roughly 84% of them singletons. The CDR3 has 17 residues. The germline CDR1 and CDR2 sequences are SEHNR and FQNEAQ (reference sequence). Unmatched junction bases numbered 11, after V lost 2 bases and J lost 4 bases. The receptor comes from a woman between 18 and 29 years old with acute or convalescent COVID-19. V is TRBV7-9 and J is TRBJ2-5, with 9 positions matching TRBD1. Material for sequencing was peripheral blood. The CDR3, as DNA: TGTGCCAGCAGCTTATTCATAGGGGGACAGGGCAGAGAGACCCAGTACTTC. Translation: CASSLFIGGQGRETQYF.